Listed here are 29 T cell receptor beta chains from one sample, sequenced in a study of T cell repertoires and HLA-DP antigens. Label represents: CD137+ CD4 T cells sorted after culture with HeLa expressing allogeneic HLA-DP. HeLa stimulator cells carried retrovirally transduced HLA-DPA1/DPB1, HLA-DM, invariant chain and CD80. HeLa cells expressing allogeneic DPB1 restimulated the approximately 15-day-expanded CD4+ cells for about a day. Measured with immunoSEQ multiplex PCR; TCRdb has only the in-frame clones, and not every one. The data contain about 700 clones, roughly 60% of them singletons. Material: alloreactive CD137+ CD4+ T cells from cultured PBMCs. Noted subset: CD137+ CD4+ cells sorted after roughly 23 h restimulation with the allogeneic HLA-DP-expressing HeLa cells. These receptors originate from a woman aged 18-29 years in good health and CMV-seronegative.

This sequence joins TRBV7-8 and TRBJ2-7, with a possible D match to TRBD1 (5 bases). Trimming cost V 1 base and J 5 bases, with 12 bases left between them. Germline assignment: CDR1 SGHVS and CDR2 FQNEAQ. The CDR3 contains 14 residues. The CDR3 reads CASSLVPGMNEQYF. CDR3 coding DNA: TGTGCCAGCAGCTTAGTTCCAGGGATGAACGAGCAGTACTTC.

This clone was seen only once. The chain recombines TRBV7-3 with TRBJ2-7, with a weak D call TRBD1 (5 bases). The CDR3 runs to 14 residues. Germline V gene sequence: CDR1 SGHTA, CDR2 FQGTGA. Trimming shortened V by 2 bases and J by 5 bases, and 13 bases separated the two germline ends. CDR3 in amino acids: CASSLVPGMNEQYF. The CDR3 coding sequence is TGTGCCAGCAGCTTAGTTCCAGGGATGAACGAGCAGTACTTC.

This clone was seen more than once but under ten times. CDR3 residues: CASRKSWDRGWHSPLHF. DNA for the CDR3: TGTGCCAGCAGGAAAAGTTGGGACAGGGGGTGGCATTCACCCCTCCACTTT. The rearrangement uses TRBV27 and TRBJ1-6; the match to TRBD1 covers 11 bases. This CDR3 contains 17 residues. CDR1 MNHEY and CDR2 SMNVEV come from the germline V gene (reference sequence). V lost 6 bases and J lost 8; bases outside the gene matches: 12.

This chain joins TRBV7-9 and TRBJ2-6; possible D gene TRBD1, 5 bases. The CDR3 contains 16 residues. Germline CDR1 SEHNR, CDR2 FQNEAQ (reference sequence). V was trimmed by 3 bases and J by 0 bases, leaving 9 bases between them. CDR3 DNA sequence: TGTGCCAGCAGCTTCGACAGATTCTCTGGGGCCAACGTCCTGACTTTC. It encodes CASSFDRFSGANVLTF.

Within the sample, this clone is large (0.1 to 1%). The DNA of the CDR3 is TGTGCCAGCAGCTTAAGTCCAATTGCCTACGAGCAGTACTTC. This sequence encodes CASSLSPIAYEQYF. The V and J genes are TRBV7-9 and TRBJ2-7, with unresolved D. Between the trimmed V and J ends, which lost 2 bases and 2 bases, there was a span of 10 bases. Germline V gives CDR1 SEHNR, CDR2 FQNEAQ (reference sequence). CDR3 length: 14 residues. Variable domain in full (rest from reference TRBV7-9 and TRBJ2-7): DTGVSQNPRHKITKRGQNVTFRCDPISEHNRLYWYRQTLGQGPEFLTYFQNEAQLEKSRLLSDRFSAERPKGSFSTLEIQRTEQGDSAMYLCASSLSPIAYEQYFGPGTRLTVT.

This clone was counted a few times. The CDR3 DNA reads as TGTGCCAGCAGCTTGGGGGGACTACCACTATACAATGAGCAGTTCTTC. Protein: CASSLGGLPLYNEQFF. V and J are TRBV7-9 and TRBJ2-1; 7 bases match TRBD2. Germline V gene data show CDR1 as SEHNR and CDR2 as FQNEAQ (reference sequence). After removal of 3 bases from V and 4 bases from J, the junction contained 9 bases not matched to a gene. The CDR3 covers 16 residues.

A few counts support this clone. The V and J genes are TRBV2 and TRBJ1-2; D perhaps matches TRBD1 (6 bases). Trimming took off 3 bases at V and 4 bases at J, with 9 bases between the two ends. Per germline, CDR1 SNHLY and CDR2 FYNNEI. This CDR3 is built from 13 residues. CDR3 in amino acids: CASSEDSGYGYTF. The CDR3 bases are TGTGCCAGCAGTGAGGACAGCGGCTATGGCTACACCTTC.

The V and J genes are TRBV11-2 and TRBJ2-4; D uncertain. The CDR3 contains 11 residues. Germline loops: CDR1 SGHAT, CDR2 FQNNGV. Trimming pared 1 base from V and 12 bases from J, leaving 7 bases between. CDR3 region: CASSLGVGQYF. DNA of the CDR3: TGTGCCAGCAGCTTAGGCGTGGGTCAGTACTTC.

This clone is large in the sample. The V gene is TRBV7-9, the J gene TRBJ2-1; D is ambiguous. V gave up 5 bases and J gave up 0 bases, with 17 bases separating them. Germline CDR1 is SEHNR and CDR2 is FQNEAQ (reference sequence). This CDR3 has 17 residues. For the CDR3, the DNA is TGTGCCAGCAGCACCCGACACACCCCGAGCTCCTACAATGAGCAGTTCTTC. It is translated as CASSTRHTPSSYNEQFF.

The rearrangement joins TRBV10-1 to TRBJ2-5; 7 nucleotides align to TRBD1. This CDR3 is 14 amino acids long. V was pared by 4 bases and J by 11 bases, with 13 bases of the junction left unmatched. Germline values: CDR1 WNHNN, CDR2 SYGVQD (reference sequence). The CDR3 here is CASSVTGTASVQYF. CDR3 coding DNA: TGCGCCAGCAGTGTCACCGGGACAGCCAGCGTGCAGTACTTC.

Judged by abundance, this clone is large. The V call is TRBV19, the J call TRBJ1-5; the D is unclear. The CDR3 covers 16 residues. The germline V gene encodes CDR1 LNHDA and CDR2 SQIVND (reference sequence). V shed 0 bases and J shed 7 bases, with 16 bases lying between them. CDR3 in DNA: TGTGCCAGTAGTATAGAGGCAGGTACATTCGGACAGCCCCAGCATTTT. Translated, it gives CASSIEAGTFGQPQHF.

By share, this clone ranks as large. The chain couples TRBV7-9 to TRBJ1-5; D gene unclear. Germline loops: CDR1 SEHNR, CDR2 FQNEAQ (reference sequence). The length of the CDR3 is 15 residues. The V gene lost 5 bases and the J gene lost 0 bases, with 11 bases spanning the gap. Here the CDR3 reads CASSPGRHSNQPQHF. DNA for the CDR3: TGTGCCAGCAGCCCCGGACGGCATAGCAATCAGCCCCAGCATTTT.

By share of the sample, this clone is large (0.1 to 1%). This chain links TRBV11-1 with TRBJ2-1, with 7 bases identical to TRBD2. With 5 bases clipped from V and 3 bases from J, the junction kept 10 bases outside the gene matches. CDR1 is SGHAT, CDR2 FQDESV, per germline (reference sequence). The CDR3 contains 16 residues. As DNA, the CDR3 is TGTGCCAGCAGCCCAAGACCCTCGGGGGGCTACAATGAGCAGTTCTTC. This translates into CASSPRPSGGYNEQFF.

V is TRBV7-8 and J is TRBJ2-7; possibly TRBD1 for D (5 bases). The germline gives CDR1 SGHVS, CDR2 FQNEAQ. The V and J ends lost 5 bases and 6 bases respectively, with 11 bases between them. The CDR3 consists of 12 residues. CDR3: CASSPRTGEQYF. CDR3 sequence (DNA): TGTGCCAGCAGCCCTCGAACAGGCGAGCAGTACTTC. Variable domain in full (rest from reference TRBV7-8 and TRBJ2-7): GAGVSQSPRYKVAKRGQDVALRCDPISGHVSLFWYQQALGQGPEFLTYFQNEAQLDKSGLPSDRFFAERPEGSVSTLKIQRTQQEDSAVYLCASSPRTGEQYFGPGTRLTVT.

This clone was seen a single time. The chain recombines TRBV7-3 with TRBJ2-5, with 12 positions matching TRBD2. This CDR3 contains 16 residues. The junction had 1 base not matched to a gene; V was cut back by 2 bases and J by 0 bases. Germline loops: CDR1 SGHTA, CDR2 FQGTGA. CDR3 DNA sequence: TGTGCCAGCAGCTTAGGGACTAGCGGGCACCAAGAGACCCAGTACTTC. Residues: CASSLGTSGHQETQYF.

This clone was picked up a small number of times. V usage is TRBV7-2 and J usage is TRBJ2-5, with 9 bases aligning to TRBD2. The CDR3 consists of 15 residues. V shed 5 bases, J shed 4 bases, and the junction held 8 bases outside the gene matches. Germline CDR1 and CDR2: SGHTA and FQGNSA. CDR3 in amino acids: CASSRRGGGAETQYF. The CDR3 bases are TGTGCCAGCAGCCGGCGGGGGGGAGGGGCAGAGACCCAGTACTTC.

By share, this clone counts as hyperexpanded (1% or more). The chain recombines TRBV5-4 with TRBJ2-7; 8 nucleotides align to TRBD2. V was clipped by 2 bases and J by 7 bases; unmatched bases: 14. CDR1 and CDR2 from the germline V gene are SGHNT and YYREEE (reference sequence). The CDR3 length is 16 residues. CDR3 loop: CASSLMSGRNSGEQYF. CDR3 DNA: TGTGCCAGCAGCTTAATGAGCGGGAGAAATTCGGGGGAGCAGTACTTC.

This clone was picked up a small number of times. The gene calls are TRBV7-3 and TRBJ1-5, with TRBD1 identical over 7 bases. CDR1 and CDR2 from the germline V gene are SGHTA and FQGTGA. V gave up 8 bases and J gave up 7 bases; unmatched junction bases: 17. This CDR3 region has 16 residues. Here the CDR3 DNA reads TGTGCCAGCCCCTCAGAAGACCGACAGGGATGGCAGCCCCAGCATTTT. Translating gives CASPSEDRQGWQPQHF.

Relative to its sample, this clone is large. The chain combines TRBV29-1 with TRBJ2-7; 9 nucleotides line up with TRBD2. In germline, CDR1 is SQVTM, CDR2 ANQGSEA. V lost 4 bases to trimming and J lost 2 bases; unmatched junction nucleotides: 3. This CDR3 is 13 amino acids long. The CDR3 DNA reads TGCAGCGTTGTGAGCGGGGGGACCTACGAGCAGTACTTC. Translating it yields CSVVSGGTYEQYF.

V usage is TRBV4-3 and J usage is TRBJ1-2; D gene ambiguous. The CDR3 runs 17 residues. CDR1 and CDR2 from the germline V gene are LGHNA and YSLEER. V was shortened by 6 bases and J by 3 bases, with 23 bases between the two germline ends. CDR3 protein: CASSETALWNVDYGYTF. The CDR3 region has the DNA TGCGCCAGCAGTGAAACTGCCCTTTGGAACGTCGACTATGGCTACACCTTC.

The chain combines TRBV27 with TRBJ2-5; 9 bases line up with TRBD1. The CDR3 contains 15 residues. Trimming at V came to 3 bases and at J to 3 bases, leaving 5 bases not matched to a gene. The germline V gene has CDR1 MNHEY and CDR2 SMNVEV (reference sequence). The CDR3 DNA reads TGTGCCAGCAGTTTCATGACAGGGGGAAAAGAGACCCAGTACTTC. Protein product: CASSFMTGGKETQYF.

This clone was picked up one time. V and J are TRBV11-1 and TRBJ2-7; D is possibly TRBD2 (5 bases). CDR3 length: 11 amino acids. V was pared by 6 bases and J by 6 bases, with 9 bases between. Looked up from germline, CDR1 is SGHAT and CDR2 is FQDESV (reference sequence). CDR3 protein: CASSFEGEQYF. CDR3 sequence (DNA): TGTGCCAGCAGTTTCGAGGGCGAGCAGTACTTC.

This chain links TRBV5-1 with TRBJ2-3; 8 bases are shared with TRBD1. Losses at the gene ends were 1 base for V and 4 bases for J; bases not matched to a gene: 5. The germline gives CDR1 SGHRS, CDR2 YFSETQ. CDR3 size: 15 residues. Written as DNA, the CDR3 is TGCGCCAGCAGCTTGCCAGGGGGCGCGGCAGATACGCAGTATTTT. Amino acid sequence: CASSLPGGAADTQYF.

This clone was counted between two and nine times. One end of the junction is discordant with germline, which a read error may explain. The chain carries TRBV28 and TRBJ1-3; possibly TRBD1 for D (5 bases). Germline V gives CDR1 MDHEN, CDR2 SYDVKM. This CDR3 region has 17 residues. CDR3 nucleotide sequence: TGTGCCAGCAGCCATGGGGGGAATAGCCTCTCTAGAAACACCATATATTTT. This encodes CASSHGGNSLSRNTIYF.

This chain uses TRBV27 with TRBJ2-7; TRBD2 aligns across 8 bases. The CDR3 totals 16 residues. Germline V CDR1 and CDR2: MNHEY, SMNVEV (reference sequence). Trimming cost V 4 bases and J 5 bases; bases outside gene matches: 13. The CDR3 region has the DNA TGTGCCAGCAGTTCCGCGCCGGGACGGGAGGGGCACGAGCAGTACTTC. It specifies CASSSAPGREGHEQYF.

Here the CDR3 reads CASISDRGLSQPQHF. The CDR3, as DNA: TGTGCCAGCATCTCAGACAGGGGCCTCAGTCAGCCCCAGCATTTT. The chain employs TRBV6-6 and TRBJ1-5; 8 bases map to TRBD1. This CDR3 is built from 15 residues. The germline V gene encodes CDR1 MNHNY and CDR2 SVGAGI (reference sequence). The trim removed 7 bases at V and 6 bases at J, leaving 11 bases unmatched.

This chain connects TRBV10-3 to TRBJ2-3, with TRBD1 matching over 9 bases. V was clipped by 7 bases and J by 5 bases; unmatched bases: 19. CDR3 size: 18 residues. Germline CDR1 reads ENHRY; CDR2 reads SYGVKD. Here the CDR3 DNA reads TGTGCCATCAAGAGTTGGCGAGCCGGGACAGGGAATGGAGATACGCAGTATTTT. Its translation is CAIKSWRAGTGNGDTQYF.

The gene calls are TRBV19 and TRBJ1-5, with a tentative D call TRBD1 (5 bases). Germline CDR1 and CDR2: LNHDA and SQIVND (reference sequence). The V end lost 3 bases, the J end lost 0 bases, and 12 bases lay between the germline ends. The CDR3 length is 16 residues. CDR3 residues: CASSISRANSNQPQHF. CDR3 bases: TGTGCCAGTAGTATTTCCAGGGCGAATAGCAATCAGCCCCAGCATTTT.

The chain links TRBV5-5 to TRBJ1-2, with 11 bases fitting TRBD1. The germline gives CDR1 SGHKS, CDR2 YYEKEE (reference sequence). The CDR3 sequence is 16 residues long. J was trimmed by 4 bases and V by 1 base; bases with no gene match: 6. CDR3: CASSLRGQGGSYGYTF. In nucleotides, the CDR3 is TGTGCCAGCAGCTTGAGGGGACAGGGGGGTAGCTATGGCTACACCTTC.